This T cell receptor (beta chain) comes out of a study of response to subunit inactivated influenza vaccine. MiXCR, applied by TCRdb to the RT-PCR reads, yields one record per CDR3 protein. The sample includes about 570,000 distinct CDR3 sequences, about 11% of them seen just once. The V segment lost 5 bases and the J segment 2 bases; nucleotides outside the gene matches: 10. This CDR3 is built from 16 residues. The germline V gene encodes CDR1 SGHVS and CDR2 FQNEAQ. The sample was also reused in another study, on T cells expressing NK-cell markers. That study reports: Generation of TCR beta cDNA was performed by 5'RACE template switching incorporating UMIs. Repertoire data for TCR beta were derived from sorted T cells (CD3+CD56+NKG2C+, CD3+CD56+NKG2C- and CD3+CD56-NKG2C+). Sequenced donors, eight in total, included seven who were HCMV-seropositive and one who was seronegative. An anti-gamma-delta TCR antibody confined sorting to alpha-beta TCR T cells across several of the experiments. About 1.0-8% of CD8+ T cells in more than five donors belonged to dominant NKG2C+ clonotypes.

This receptor was obtained from a man in his fifties or sixties who received an inactivated influenza vaccine. V usage is TRBV7-8 and J usage is TRBJ2-5; 8 positions agree with TRBD1. The specimen was PBMCs from blood, collected on the day of vaccination. CDR3 amino acids: CASSTDREKLQETQYF. In DNA, the CDR3 is TGTGCCAGCAGCACGGACAGGGAGAAACTACAAGAGACCCAGTACTTC.